The source of this TCR beta chain is a study of T cells in women clearing cervical HPV infection. About the study: Control women cleared a single incident HPV16 infection within 12 months. The study's findings and limits: Effector/memory and HPV-specific T cells were not isolated, and association timing is unknown. Repertoire richness, not evenness, was significantly elevated in CIN3+ cases versus controls.

Germline trimming cut 4 bases from V and 7 bases from J; bases unmatched to any gene: 14. Per germline, CDR1 DFQATT and CDR2 SNEGSKA (reference sequence). The CDR3 consists of 16 residues. The repertoire was sequenced with immunoSEQ multiplex PCR; TCRdb's copy has only in-frame clones and lacks some. The sample holds 20,000 to 25,000 clones. Turning to this clone: Its antigen is unidentified. From the germline J gene comes the end of the CDR3, since the read stops 3 residues before it.

This chain joins TRBV20-1 and TRBJ2-1; TRBD2 aligns across 9 bases. This clonotype originated in a woman between 18 and 69 years old with a cervical HPV16 infection that either progressed to CIN3+ or cleared (not recorded which). Source material: blood buffy coat. CDR3 bases read: TGCAGTGCTAAGGTCTTATGGCTAGCGGGGTTTAATGAG. Translated: CSAKVLWLAGFNE. The CDR3 in full is CSAKVLWLAGFNEQFF.